This T cell receptor beta chain was sequenced for a study of blood T cells in healthy people across ages (dated by TCRdb to between 2015 and 2017). Study-wide context: In model experiments, template switching captured roughly one uniquely barcoded TCR beta cDNA molecule for every two T cells. To track age-related changes in TCR beta repertoire diversity, the study relied on deep sequencing normalized with unique cDNA molecular identifiers. Four age groups were formed from the donors: young (average approximately 15 years), middle-aged (less than 40), aged (about 62) and long-lived (roughly 81). For two donors (one aged 18 to 30 and one aged 80 or older), the study analyzed two additional independent replicas of 1 million unique cDNA reads from the same blood draw. Study-wide findings and limitations: Because donor CMV infection status was unknown, age-related changes in expanded clonotypes were potentially confounded. There was a strong correlation between observed TCR beta diversity and the percentage of naive T cells measured by flow cytometry. Bulk unsorted PBMC profiling prevented conclusive comparison of naive and antigen-experienced compartments. Compared with the aged group, the long-lived group had more naive CD4+ T cells, fewer expanded clones and increased TCR diversity, suggesting age selection. As age increased, observed TCR beta diversity per million T cells dropped in a roughly linear way, and a significant reduction was already evident by age about 40. Estimates of total diversity based on one million sequenced T cells were considered lower bounds and underestimates.

Library creation used 5' RACE. The sample was run on an Illumina HiSeq 2500. A second PCR of about 7 to 12 cycles was performed with a sample-barcoded 5' primer and a J-beta primer mix. A unique molecular identifier was introduced onto each TCR beta cDNA molecule by a template-switch 5' adaptor carrying 12 random nucleotides. Each sample yielded at least 2.5 million CDR3-containing paired-end reads. The Mint cDNA synthesis kit, primed by a TRBC-specific oligonucleotide, was used to synthesize first-strand cDNA from all RNA. All cDNA was treated with uracil-DNA glycosylase and then went through a first 18-cycle PCR with the universal primers M1SS and BC2_uni_R. Turning to the authors' computational methods: Normalization of each sample was performed by random selection of 1 million high-quality reads, each carrying a distinct molecular identifier. Instead of being binned into consensus sequences, reads that shared molecular identifiers were thrown out. CDR3 identification, clonotype clustering and error correction used MiTCR with a Q25 quality threshold and the strictest error-elimination algorithm. A nonparametric unseen species model with Euler transformation was used to estimate a lower bound on total TCR beta diversity. The public reads were quality trimmed at Q25 with fastp and then assembled into clones with MiXCR by TCRdb, keeping productive beta chains. Identical CDR3 proteins give one entry, which carries the most common genes and DNA. The V and J calls were determined by TCRdb, not by the authors. Recorded for this sample are hundreds of thousands of distinct CDR3 sequences; roughly a quarter of them occurred a single time. About 3.9% of the sample rests with the top ten.

The CDR3 runs 19 amino acids, cysteine and phenylalanine included. The only DNA kept is the CDR3, 57 bases in frame from the first base. CDR1 is given as LGHNA and CDR2 as YNFKEQ, both from the germline V gene. The junction shows trimming of 0 bases on V and 0 bases on J, and the gene matches do not reach 8 bases of it. A word on this clonotype: The target of this receptor is not known. No qualities accompany the bases; no much larger clone lies one base away.

Donors were about 36 systemically healthy Caucasian individuals from Russia aged roughly 6 to 100 years. Approximately 9.3 milliliters of peripheral blood were drawn from each donor into EDTA-treated Vacutainer tubes. PBMCs were isolated by Ficoll-Paque density-gradient centrifugation, with at least 7 million obtained per sample. Total RNA, at least 6 micrograms per sample, was extracted from PBMCs with Trizol reagent. The percentages of naive CD45RAhigh/CD27high T cells were determined by flow cytometry on a PBMC aliquot from every donor. In addition, the sample was reused for a study of T cells of mothers and their children. From that second study: Nine systemically healthy Caucasian individuals served as donors, namely three mothers together with their six children. cDNA synthesis used all of the extracted RNA, with approximately 1.4 ug of RNA in each 15 ul reaction. In the second PCR, the M1S primer introduced both the sample barcodes and 2-4 random nucleotides. Over 8 million TCR beta CDR3 reads came from each mother, compared with around 3 million reads from each child. In both related and unrelated pairs, thymic selection shapes the output of TCR recombination in a similar way, with inherited differences having only a minor effect. Normalized repertoire overlap was always slightly but never significantly higher in related than unrelated mother-child pairs. No persistent microchimeric T cell clones were detected, at a sensitivity of 80 to 100 clones per million clonotypes. The study used deep NGS to compare TCR beta repertoires of mothers and children, seeking features distinguishing related mother-child pairs from unrelated individuals. Mothers averaged about 37 +/- 4 years of age and children averaged 11 +/- 4 years. After adapter ligation was performed with NEBNext reagents, the libraries were sequenced on an Illumina HiSeq 2000 with 100+100 nt paired-end reads. To prevent cross-contamination, the mother and child libraries were prepared a month apart and were sequenced in separate runs. Each donor had between roughly 450,000 and 2,100,000 distinct TCR beta clonotypes identified. Naive TCR beta clonotypes were estimated from low-frequency clonotypes matched to each donor's FACS-determined naive share, without sorting.

The sequence came from a boy aged 2 to 10 in good health. The chain is assembled from TRBV4-2 and TRBJ2-5; 12 junctional bases match TRBD2. Source material: blood. The CDR3 loop reads CASSQEGLAGGRYQETQYF. The DNA reads TGTGCCAGCAGCCAAGAGGGGCTAGCGGGGGGGAGATACCAAGAGACCCAGTACTTC.